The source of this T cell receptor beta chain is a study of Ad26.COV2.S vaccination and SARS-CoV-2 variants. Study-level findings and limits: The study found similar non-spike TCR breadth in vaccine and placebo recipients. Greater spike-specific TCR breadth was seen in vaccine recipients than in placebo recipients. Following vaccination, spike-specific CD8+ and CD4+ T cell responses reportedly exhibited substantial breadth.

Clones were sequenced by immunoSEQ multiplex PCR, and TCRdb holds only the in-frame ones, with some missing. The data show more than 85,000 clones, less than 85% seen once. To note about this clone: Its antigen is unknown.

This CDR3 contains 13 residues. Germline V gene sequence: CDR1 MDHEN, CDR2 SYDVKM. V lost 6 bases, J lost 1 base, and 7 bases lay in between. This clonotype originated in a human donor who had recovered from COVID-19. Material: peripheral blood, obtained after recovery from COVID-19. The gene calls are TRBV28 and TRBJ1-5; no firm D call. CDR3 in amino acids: CASSYDSNQPQHF. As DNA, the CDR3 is TGTGCCAGCAGCTATGACAGCAATCAGCCCCAGCATTTT.